Reported below is one TCR beta chain. It was with 60 Vbeta and 13 Jbeta primers that the PCR ran. Data came from immunoSEQ multiplex PCR; TCRdb stores just in-frame clones and leaves some out. The table lists under 200,000 clones, about 77% of them singletons. This entry is derived from a study of cytomegalovirus exposure and HLA in healthy donors. This sequence was found in a woman in her 40s in good health and CMV-seropositive. Specimen: PBMCs.

CDR3 DNA: TGCGCCAGCGCCAGGGAGGGGACCTCCGGGGAGCTGTTTTTT. Protein: CASAREGTSGELFF. The chain is built from TRBV5-1 and TRBJ2-2; 7 bases line up with TRBD2. Germline lookup yields CDR1 SGHRS and CDR2 YFSETQ. The CDR3 contains 14 residues. V lost 7 bases to trimming and J lost 6 bases; unmatched junction nucleotides: 9.